This T cell receptor (beta chain) was sequenced in a study of blood T cell repertoires in COVID-19. On the study more broadly: Researchers got acute and convalescent COVID-19 samples from the United States, Italy and Spain. The cDNA or gDNA used as material had been derived from T cells, B-cell-depleted T cells, or PBMCs.

V shed 10 bases and J 7 bases; nucleotides not matched to a gene: 5. The germline CDR1 and CDR2 sequences are SNHLY and FYNNEI. This CDR3 comprises 11 residues. In the original analysis: For nucleated cells, counts were estimated from reference gene primer amplification. Only in-frame clones appear in the TCRdb table, and some are missing; sequencing was by immunoSEQ multiplex PCR. That table furnishes V, J and clone size, whereas the DNA furnished D and trimming. Of just over 95,000 clones in the sample, 80% to 90% were seen once. V gene TRBV2 combines with J gene TRBJ2-7, with 9 bases that match TRBD2. Sequencing was carried out using peripheral blood. This clonotype originated in a human donor in a cohort sampled during active COVID-19. CDR3 nucleotide sequence: TGTGCCATCAAGCGGGGGGCTGAGCAGTACTTC. As protein: CAIKRGAEQYF.